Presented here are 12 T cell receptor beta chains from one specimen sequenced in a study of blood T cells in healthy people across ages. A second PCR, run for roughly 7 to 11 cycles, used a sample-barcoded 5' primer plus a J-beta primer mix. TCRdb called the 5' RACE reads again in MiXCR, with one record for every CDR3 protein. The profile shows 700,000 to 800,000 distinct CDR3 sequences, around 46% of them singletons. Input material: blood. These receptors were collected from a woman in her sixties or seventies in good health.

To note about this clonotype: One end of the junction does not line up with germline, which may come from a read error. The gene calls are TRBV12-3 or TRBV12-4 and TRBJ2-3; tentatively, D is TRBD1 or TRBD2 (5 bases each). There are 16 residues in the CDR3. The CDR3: CASSRDAGWGTDTRYF. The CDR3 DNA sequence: TGTGCCAGCAGCCGGGACGCCGGATGGGGCACAGATACGCGGTATTTT.

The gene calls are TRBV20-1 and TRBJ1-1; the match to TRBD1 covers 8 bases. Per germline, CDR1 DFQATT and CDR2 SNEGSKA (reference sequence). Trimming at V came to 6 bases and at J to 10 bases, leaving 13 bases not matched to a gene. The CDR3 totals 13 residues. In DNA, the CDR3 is TGCAGTGCGACCGCGCAGGGGGCGGGGGGAGCTTTCTTT. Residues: CSATAQGAGGAFF.

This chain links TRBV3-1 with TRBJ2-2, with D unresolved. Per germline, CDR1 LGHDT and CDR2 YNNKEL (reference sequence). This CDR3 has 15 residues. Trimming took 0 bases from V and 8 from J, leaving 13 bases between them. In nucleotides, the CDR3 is TGTGCCAGCAGCCAAGAGGGAACGTCAAGGGGGGAGCTGTTTTTT. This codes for CASSQEGTSRGELFF.

The CDR3 coding sequence is TGTGCCAGCAGGGAGGGAGGGCTCTCCTACGAGCAGTACTTC. Protein sequence: CASREGGLSYEQYF. The rearrangement links TRBV7-9 to TRBJ2-7; 7 positions match TRBD2. Germline CDR1 SEHNR, CDR2 FQNEAQ (reference sequence). Losses at the gene ends were 6 bases for V and 0 bases for J; bases not matched to a gene: 5. This CDR3 region has 14 residues.

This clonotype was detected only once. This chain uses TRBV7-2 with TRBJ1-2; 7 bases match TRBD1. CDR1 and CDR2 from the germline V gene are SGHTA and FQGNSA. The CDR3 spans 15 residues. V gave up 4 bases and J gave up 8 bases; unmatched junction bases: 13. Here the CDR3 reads CASSSSLTGAAGYTF. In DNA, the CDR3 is TGTGCCAGCAGCTCCTCACTAACAGGGGCAGCGGGCTACACCTTC. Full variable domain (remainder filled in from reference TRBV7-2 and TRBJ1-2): GAGVSQSPSNKVTEKGKDVELRCDPISGHTALYWYRQSLGQGLEFLIYFQGNSAPDKSGLPSDRFSAERTGGSVSTLTIQRTQQEDSAVYLCASSSSLTGAAGYTFGSGTRLTVV.

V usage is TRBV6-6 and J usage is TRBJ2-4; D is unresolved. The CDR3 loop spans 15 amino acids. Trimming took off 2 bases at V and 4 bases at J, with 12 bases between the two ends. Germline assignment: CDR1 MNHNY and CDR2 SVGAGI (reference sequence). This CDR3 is CASSYESLPKNIQYF. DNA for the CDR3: TGTGCCAGCAGTTACGAGAGCCTACCTAAAAACATTCAGTACTTC.

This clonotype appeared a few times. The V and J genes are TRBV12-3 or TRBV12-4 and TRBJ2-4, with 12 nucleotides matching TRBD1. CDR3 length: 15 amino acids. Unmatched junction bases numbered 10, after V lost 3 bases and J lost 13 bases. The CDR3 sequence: CASSLGQGALREQYF. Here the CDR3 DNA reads TGTGCCAGCAGTTTGGGACAGGGGGCCCTACGTGAGCAGTACTTC.

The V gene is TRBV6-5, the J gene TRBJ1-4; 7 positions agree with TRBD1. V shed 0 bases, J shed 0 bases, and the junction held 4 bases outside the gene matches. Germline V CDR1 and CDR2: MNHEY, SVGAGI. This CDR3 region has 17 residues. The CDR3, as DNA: TGTGCCAGCAGTTACTCAGGGGACAGCCCAACTAATGAAAAACTGTTTTTT. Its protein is CASSYSGDSPTNEKLFF.

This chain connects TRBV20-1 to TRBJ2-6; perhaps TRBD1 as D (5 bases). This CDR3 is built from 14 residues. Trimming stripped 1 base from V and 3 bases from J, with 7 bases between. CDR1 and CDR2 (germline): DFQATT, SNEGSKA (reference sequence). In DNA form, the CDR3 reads TGCAGTGCTAGAGTAGGGGTTGGGGCCAACGTCCTGACTTTC. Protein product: CSARVGVGANVLTF.

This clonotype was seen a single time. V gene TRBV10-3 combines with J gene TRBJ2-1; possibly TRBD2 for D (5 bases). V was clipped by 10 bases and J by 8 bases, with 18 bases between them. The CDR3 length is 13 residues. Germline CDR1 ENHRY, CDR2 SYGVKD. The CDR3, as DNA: TGTGCCACGACAATCGGGGATCGGGATGAGCAGTTCTTC. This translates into CATTIGDRDEQFF.

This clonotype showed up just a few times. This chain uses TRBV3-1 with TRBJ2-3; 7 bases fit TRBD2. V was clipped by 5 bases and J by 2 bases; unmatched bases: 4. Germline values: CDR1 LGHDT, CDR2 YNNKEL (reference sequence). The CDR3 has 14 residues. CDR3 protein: CASSTGTTTDTQYF. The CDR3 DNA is TGTGCCAGCAGCACCGGGACTACCACAGATACGCAGTATTTT.

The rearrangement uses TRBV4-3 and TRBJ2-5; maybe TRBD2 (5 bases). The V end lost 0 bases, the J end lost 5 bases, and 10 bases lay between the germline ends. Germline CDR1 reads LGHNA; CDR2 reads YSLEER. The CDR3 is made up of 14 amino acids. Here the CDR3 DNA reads TGCGCCAGCAGCCAAGATTGGGGAGAGGAGACCCAGTACTTC. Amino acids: CASSQDWGEETQYF.